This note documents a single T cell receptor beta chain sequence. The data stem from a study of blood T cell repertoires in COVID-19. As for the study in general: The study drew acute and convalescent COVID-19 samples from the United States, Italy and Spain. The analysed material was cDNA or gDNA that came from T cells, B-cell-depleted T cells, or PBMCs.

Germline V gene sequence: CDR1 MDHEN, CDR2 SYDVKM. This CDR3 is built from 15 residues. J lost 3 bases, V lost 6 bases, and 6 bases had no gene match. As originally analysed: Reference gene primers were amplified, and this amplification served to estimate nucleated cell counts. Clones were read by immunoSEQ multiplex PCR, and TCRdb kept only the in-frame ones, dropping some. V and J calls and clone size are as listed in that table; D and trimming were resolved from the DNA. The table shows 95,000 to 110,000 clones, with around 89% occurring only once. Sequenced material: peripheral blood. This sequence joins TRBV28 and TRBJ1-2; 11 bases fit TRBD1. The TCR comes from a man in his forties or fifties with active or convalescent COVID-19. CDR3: CASSGQGANYYGYTF. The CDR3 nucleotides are TGTGCCAGCAGCGGACAGGGGGCAAACTACTATGGCTACACCTTC.